This T cell receptor (beta chain) is from a study of T cell responses to AZD1222 COVID-19 vaccine. Regarding the study as a whole: Seropositive AZD1222 recipients at baseline numbered only five to seven. CD4 TCRs associated with vaccination spanned spike, dominating at 160-218 and 743-854. Sampling captured repertoires only after the peak T cell response. Mostly white British, mostly female donors; authors suggested clonal diversity may be underestimated.

TCRdb keeps only in-frame clones here, not all; method: immunoSEQ multiplex PCR. The sample includes fewer than 200,000 clones, approximately 86% of them seen just once. A word on this clone: What it binds is unknown.

The specimen was peripheral blood, collected 28 days after the second AZD1222 dose. The source is an adult who received the AZD1222 COVID-19 vaccine.

CDR3 sequence reads: CASSLRTGDRNEQFF. The CDR3, as DNA: TGTGCCAGCAGCTTGAGGACAGGGGATAGGAATGAGCAGTTCTTC. V gene TRBV5-4 combines with J gene TRBJ2-1; 9 nucleotides match TRBD1. Germline V gene data show CDR1 as SGHNT and CDR2 as YYREEE (reference sequence). The CDR3 loop spans 15 amino acids. Losses at the gene ends were 1 base for V and 7 bases for J; bases not matched to a gene: 6. Based on the CDR3 plus reference TRBV5-4 and TRBJ2-1, the full variable domain is ETGVTQSPTHLIKTRGQQVTLRCSSQSGHNTVSWYQQALGQGPQFIFQYYREEENGRGNFPPRFSGLQFPNYSSELNVNALELDDSALYLCASSLRTGDRNEQFFGPGTRLTVL.